This entry lists 8 T cell receptor beta chains sequenced from one sample in a study of early T cells in non-severe SARS-CoV-2 infection. TCRdb called the 5' RACE reads again in MiXCR, with one record for every CDR3 protein. The sample has approximately 65,000 distinct CDR3 sequences, 10% to 12% seen once; the top ten hold about 2.7%. The starting material was whole blood, obtained at baseline. These receptor sequences come from an adult who was a healthcare worker with PCR-confirmed SARS-CoV-2 infection or an uninfected control (not recorded which).

This clonotype showed up just a few times. The chain recombines TRBV5-1 with TRBJ1-1; possible D gene TRBD1, 5 bases. Trimming stripped 0 bases from V and 3 bases from J, with 18 bases between. Germline values: CDR1 SGHRS, CDR2 YFSETQ. This CDR3 is 17 amino acids long. CDR3 region: CASSLGAGFRMDTEAFF. The DNA for the CDR3 is TGCGCCAGCAGCTTGGGCGCAGGGTTTAGGATGGACACTGAAGCTTTCTTT.

This clonotype was seen ten or more times. V usage is TRBV30 and J usage is TRBJ1-2, with 9 bases fitting TRBD1. The CDR3 loop spans 14 amino acids. Looked up from germline, CDR1 is GTSNPN and CDR2 is SVGIG (reference sequence). The V gene end was trimmed by 5 bases and the J gene end by 1 base; junction bases not matched to a gene: 5. CDR3 bases: TGTGCCTGGCGAAGGACAGGGGTTAACTATGGCTACACCTTC. It specifies CAWRRTGVNYGYTF.

This clonotype was detected ten times or more. J is TRBJ2-2 and V is TRBV24-1; D gene ambiguous. The CDR3 contains 12 residues. CDR1 KGHDR and CDR2 SFDVKD come from the germline V gene. Trimming took 4 bases from V and 5 from J, leaving 4 bases between them. CDR3 nucleotides: TGTGCCACCAGTGACACAACCGGGGAGCTGTTTTTT. Protein product: CATSDTTGELFF.

About this clonotype itself: Possible read error: a much larger clone is one base away. The chain has TRBV7-6 and TRBJ1-1; D is perhaps TRBD1 (6 bases). This CDR3 contains 15 residues. The V gene's germline CDR1 is SGHVS and CDR2 FNYEAQ. The CDR3 spells CAGSSEGDMNTEAFF. The CDR3 DNA follows: TGTGCCGGCAGCTCCGAGGGGGATATGAACACTGAAGCTTTCTTT. The full variable domain, its missing parts supplied by reference TRBV7-6 and TRBJ1-1, is GAGVSQSPRYKVTKRGQDVALRCDPISGHVSLYWYRQALGQGPEFLTYFNYEAQQDKSGLPNDRFSAERPEGSISTLTIQRTEQRDSAMYRCAGSSEGDMNTEAFFGQGTRLTVV.

The rearrangement links TRBV2 to TRBJ2-7; D remains unclear. The CDR3 loop spans 14 amino acids. V lost 3 bases to trimming and J lost 0 bases, with 9 bases between them. Germline assignment: CDR1 SNHLY and CDR2 FYNNEI. The CDR3 region is CASSEVGSSYEQYF. The CDR3 DNA is TGTGCCAGCAGTGAGGTGGGCAGCTCCTACGAGCAGTACTTC.

This clonotype was detected ten times or more. The chain links TRBV20-1 to TRBJ1-6, with D uncertain. The CDR3 has 14 residues. V lost 7 bases and J 0 bases, leaving 10 bases between the germline ends. Germline loops: CDR1 DFQATT, CDR2 SNEGSKA (reference sequence). CDR3 residues: CSGRDSSYNSPLHF. CDR3 in DNA: TGCAGTGGTAGGGATAGCTCCTATAATTCACCCCTCCACTTT.

This clonotype was counted a few times. The chain links TRBV18 to TRBJ1-6, with unresolved D. Germline CDR1 reads KGHSH; CDR2 reads LQKENI. V lost 6 bases, J lost 5 bases, and 11 bases lay in between. The CDR3 contains 14 residues. CDR3 sequence reads: CASSPAPDNSPLHF. The CDR3 coding sequence is TGTGCCAGCTCTCCCGCCCCCGATAATTCACCCCTCCACTTT.

This clonotype appeared a single time. The rearrangement joins TRBV19 to TRBJ2-4; a possible D gene is TRBD2 (6 bases). Trimming stripped 3 bases from V and 1 base from J, with 10 bases between. Germline-derived CDR1 and CDR2 are LNHDA and SQIVND (reference sequence). The CDR3 runs 15 residues. The DNA of the CDR3 is TGTGCCAGTAGTATCGGGAGACTCGCCAAAAACATTCAGTACTTC. Translating it yields CASSIGRLAKNIQYF.